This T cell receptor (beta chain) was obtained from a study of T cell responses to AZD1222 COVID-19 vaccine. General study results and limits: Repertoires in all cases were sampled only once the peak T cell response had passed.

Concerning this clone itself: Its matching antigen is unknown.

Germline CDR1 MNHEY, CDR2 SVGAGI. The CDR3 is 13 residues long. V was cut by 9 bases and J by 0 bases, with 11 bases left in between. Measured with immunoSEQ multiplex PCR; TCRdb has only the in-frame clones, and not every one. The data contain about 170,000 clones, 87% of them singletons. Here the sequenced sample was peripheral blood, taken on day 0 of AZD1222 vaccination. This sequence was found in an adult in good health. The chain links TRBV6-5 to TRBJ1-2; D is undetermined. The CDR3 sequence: CASQTGANYGYTF. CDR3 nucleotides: TGTGCCAGTCAGACGGGAGCTAACTATGGCTACACCTTC.